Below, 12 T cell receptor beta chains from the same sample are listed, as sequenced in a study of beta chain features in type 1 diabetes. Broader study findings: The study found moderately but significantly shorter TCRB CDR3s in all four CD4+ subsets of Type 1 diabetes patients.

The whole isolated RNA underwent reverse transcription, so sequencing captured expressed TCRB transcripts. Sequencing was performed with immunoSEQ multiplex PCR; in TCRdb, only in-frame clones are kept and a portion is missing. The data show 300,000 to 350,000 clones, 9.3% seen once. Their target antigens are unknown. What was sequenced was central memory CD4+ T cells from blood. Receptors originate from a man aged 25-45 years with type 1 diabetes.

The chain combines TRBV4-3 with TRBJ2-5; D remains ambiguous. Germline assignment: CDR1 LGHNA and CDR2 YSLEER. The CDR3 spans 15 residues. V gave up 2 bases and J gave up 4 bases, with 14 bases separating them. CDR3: CASSQNPSLGETQYF. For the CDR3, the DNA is TGCGCCAGCAGCCAAAACCCCAGCCTGGGAGAGACCCAGTACTTC.

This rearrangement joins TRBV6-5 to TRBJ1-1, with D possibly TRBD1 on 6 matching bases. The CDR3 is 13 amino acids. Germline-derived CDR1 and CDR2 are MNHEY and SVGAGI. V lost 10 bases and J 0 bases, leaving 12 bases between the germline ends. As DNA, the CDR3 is TGTGCCACAAGGACAGACATGAACACTGAAGCTTTCTTT. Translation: CATRTDMNTEAFF.

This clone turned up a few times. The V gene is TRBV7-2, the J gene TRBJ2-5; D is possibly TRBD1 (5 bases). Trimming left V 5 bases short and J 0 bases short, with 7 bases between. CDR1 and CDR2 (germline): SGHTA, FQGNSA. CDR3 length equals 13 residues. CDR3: CASSQDNQETQYF. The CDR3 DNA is TGTGCCAGCAGCCAGGACAACCAAGAGACCCAGTACTTC.

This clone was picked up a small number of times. This CDR3 reads CASSSGQGYSFNYGYTF. CDR3 coding DNA: TGTGCCAGCAGCTCCGGACAGGGGTACAGTTTCAACTATGGCTACACCTTC. The genes are TRBV9 and TRBJ1-2, with 9 positions matching TRBD1. This CDR3 has 17 residues. The ends lost 4 bases at V and 2 bases at J; junction bases unmatched: 12. Germline-derived CDR1 and CDR2 are SGDLS and YYNGEE.

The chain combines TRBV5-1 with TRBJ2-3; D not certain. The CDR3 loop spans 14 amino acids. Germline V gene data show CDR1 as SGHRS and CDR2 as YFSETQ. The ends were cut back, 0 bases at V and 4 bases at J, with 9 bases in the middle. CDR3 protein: CASSLDNAPDTQYF. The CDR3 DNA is TGCGCCAGCAGCTTGGATAATGCCCCAGATACGCAGTATTTT. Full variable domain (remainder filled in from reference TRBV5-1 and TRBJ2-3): KAGVTQTPRYLIKTRGQQVTLSCSPISGHRSVSWYQQTPGQGLQFLFEYFSETQRNKGNFPGRFSGRQFSNSRSEMNVSTLELGDSALYLCASSLDNAPDTQYFGPGTRLTVL.

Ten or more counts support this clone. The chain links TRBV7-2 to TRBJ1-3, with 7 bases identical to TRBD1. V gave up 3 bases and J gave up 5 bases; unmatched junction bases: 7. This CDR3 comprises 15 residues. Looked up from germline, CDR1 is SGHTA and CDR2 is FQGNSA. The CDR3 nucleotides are TGTGCCAGCAGCTTTTCTGAGACAGGGAGAAACACCATATATTTT. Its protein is CASSFSETGRNTIYF.

The CDR3 is CASSQGSSLSYEQYF. The CDR3 DNA sequence: TGCGCCAGCAGCCAAGGAAGCAGCCTCTCCTACGAGCAGTACTTC. The chain combines TRBV4-1 with TRBJ2-7; D remains unclear. V lost 1 base and J lost 0, with 10 bases in between. CDR3 size: 15 residues. The V gene's germline CDR1 is MGHRA and CDR2 YSYEKL.

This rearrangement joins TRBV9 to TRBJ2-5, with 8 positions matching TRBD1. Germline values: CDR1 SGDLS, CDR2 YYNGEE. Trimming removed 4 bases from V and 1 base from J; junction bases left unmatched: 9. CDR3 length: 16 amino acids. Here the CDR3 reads CASSPGGQGAQETQYF. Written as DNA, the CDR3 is TGTGCCAGCAGCCCCGGAGGGCAGGGGGCCCAAGAGACCCAGTACTTC.

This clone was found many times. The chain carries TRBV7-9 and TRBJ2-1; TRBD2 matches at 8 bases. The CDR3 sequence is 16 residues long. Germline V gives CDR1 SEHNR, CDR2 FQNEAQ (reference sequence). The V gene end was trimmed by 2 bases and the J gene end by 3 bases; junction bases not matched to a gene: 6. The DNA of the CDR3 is TGTGCCAGCAGCTTATCCGGGGGGGCCGTCTACAATGAGCAGTTCTTC. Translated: CASSLSGGAVYNEQFF.

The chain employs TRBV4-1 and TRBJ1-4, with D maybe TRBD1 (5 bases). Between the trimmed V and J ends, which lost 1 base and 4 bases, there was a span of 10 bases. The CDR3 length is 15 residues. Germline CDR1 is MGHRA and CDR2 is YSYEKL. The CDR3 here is CASSQARAHNEKLFF. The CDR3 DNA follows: TGCGCCAGCAGCCAAGCCAGGGCCCATAATGAAAAACTGTTTTTT.

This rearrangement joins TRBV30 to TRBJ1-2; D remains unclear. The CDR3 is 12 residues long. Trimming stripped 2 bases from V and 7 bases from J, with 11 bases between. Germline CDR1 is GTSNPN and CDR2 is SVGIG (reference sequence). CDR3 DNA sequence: TGTGCCTGGAGTAAGAGCCCCAGTGGCTACACCTTC. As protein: CAWSKSPSGYTF.

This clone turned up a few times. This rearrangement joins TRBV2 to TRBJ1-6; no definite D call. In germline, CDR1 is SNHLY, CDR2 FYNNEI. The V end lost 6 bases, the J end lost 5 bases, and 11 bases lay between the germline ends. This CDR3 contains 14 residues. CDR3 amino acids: CASSWELNNSPLHF. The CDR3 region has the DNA TGTGCCAGCAGCTGGGAATTAAATAATTCACCCCTCCACTTT.